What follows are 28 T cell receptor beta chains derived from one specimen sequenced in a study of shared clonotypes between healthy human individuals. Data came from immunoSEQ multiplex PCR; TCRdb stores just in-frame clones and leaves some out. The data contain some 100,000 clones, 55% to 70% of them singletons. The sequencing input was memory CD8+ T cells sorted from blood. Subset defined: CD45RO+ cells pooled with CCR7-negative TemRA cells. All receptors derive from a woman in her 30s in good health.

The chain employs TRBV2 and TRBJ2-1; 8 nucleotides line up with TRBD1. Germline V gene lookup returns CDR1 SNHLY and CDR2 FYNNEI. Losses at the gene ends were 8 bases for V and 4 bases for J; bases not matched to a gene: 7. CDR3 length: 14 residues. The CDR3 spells CASQGTGQYNEQFF. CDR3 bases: TGTGCCAGCCAAGGGACAGGACAATACAATGAGCAGTTCTTC.

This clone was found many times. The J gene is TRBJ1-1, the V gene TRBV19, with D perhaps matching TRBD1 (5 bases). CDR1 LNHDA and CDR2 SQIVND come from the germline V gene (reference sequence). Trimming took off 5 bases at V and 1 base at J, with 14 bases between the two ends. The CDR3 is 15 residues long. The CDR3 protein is CASSLYSGQNTEAFF. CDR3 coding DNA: TGTGCCAGTAGTCTATACTCAGGGCAGAACACTGAAGCTTTCTTT.

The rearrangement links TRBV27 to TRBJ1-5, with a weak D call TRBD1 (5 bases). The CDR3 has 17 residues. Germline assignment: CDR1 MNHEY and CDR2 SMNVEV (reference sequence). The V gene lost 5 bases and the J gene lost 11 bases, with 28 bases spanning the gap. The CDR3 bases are TGTGCCAGCAGTCCCACCTTTGGAGGAGGGACCGAGGGGTCCCAGCATTTT. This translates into CASSPTFGGGTEGSQHF.

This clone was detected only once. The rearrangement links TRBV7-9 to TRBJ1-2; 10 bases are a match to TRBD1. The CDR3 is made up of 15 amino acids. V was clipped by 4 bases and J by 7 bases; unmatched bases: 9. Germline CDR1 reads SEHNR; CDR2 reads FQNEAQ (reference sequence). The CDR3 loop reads CASSSPGQGSGGYTF. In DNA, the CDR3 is TGTGCCAGCAGCTCGCCGGGACAGGGGAGTGGTGGCTACACCTTC.

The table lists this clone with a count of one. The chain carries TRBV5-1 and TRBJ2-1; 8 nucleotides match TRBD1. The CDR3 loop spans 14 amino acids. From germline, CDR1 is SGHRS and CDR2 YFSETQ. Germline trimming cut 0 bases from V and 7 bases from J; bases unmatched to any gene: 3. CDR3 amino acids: CASSLGQGANEQFF. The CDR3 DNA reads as TGCGCCAGCAGCTTGGGGCAGGGGGCGAATGAGCAGTTCTTC.

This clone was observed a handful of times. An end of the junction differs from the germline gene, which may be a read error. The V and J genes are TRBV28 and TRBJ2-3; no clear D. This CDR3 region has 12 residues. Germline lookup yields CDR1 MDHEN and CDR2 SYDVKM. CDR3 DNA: TGTGCCAGCAGTTTATACACACATACGCAGTATTTT. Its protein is CASSLYTHTQYF.

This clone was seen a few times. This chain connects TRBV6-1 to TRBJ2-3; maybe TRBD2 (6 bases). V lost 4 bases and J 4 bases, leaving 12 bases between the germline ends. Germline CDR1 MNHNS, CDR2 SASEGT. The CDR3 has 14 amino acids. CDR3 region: CASSALSGADTQYF. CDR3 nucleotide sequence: TGTGCCAGCAGTGCCCTTTCGGGGGCAGATACGCAGTATTTT.

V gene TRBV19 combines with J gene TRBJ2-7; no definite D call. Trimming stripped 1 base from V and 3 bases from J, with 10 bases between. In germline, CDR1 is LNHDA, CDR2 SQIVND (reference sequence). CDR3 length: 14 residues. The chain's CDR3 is CASSIVLWDYEQYF. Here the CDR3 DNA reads TGTGCCAGTAGTATAGTATTGTGGGACTACGAGCAGTACTTC.

The DNA of the CDR3 is TGTGCCAGCAGCGGAACAAACAATCAGCCCCAGCATTTT. This codes for CASSGTNNQPQHF. The V gene is TRBV2, the J gene TRBJ1-5; D remains unclear. CDR1 and CDR2 from the germline V gene are SNHLY and FYNNEI. V was cut by 6 bases and J by 3 bases, with 9 bases left in between. There are 13 residues in the CDR3.

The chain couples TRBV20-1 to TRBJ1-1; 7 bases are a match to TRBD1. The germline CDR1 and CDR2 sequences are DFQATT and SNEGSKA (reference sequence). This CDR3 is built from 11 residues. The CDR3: CQGTDNTEAFF. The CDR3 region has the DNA TGCCAAGGGACAGACAACACTGAAGCTTTCTTT.

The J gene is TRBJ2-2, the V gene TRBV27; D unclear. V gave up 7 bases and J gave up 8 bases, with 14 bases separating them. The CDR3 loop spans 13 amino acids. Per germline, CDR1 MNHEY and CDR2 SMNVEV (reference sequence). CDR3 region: CASNNLPGGELFF. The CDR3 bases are TGTGCCAGCAATAACCTACCTGGGGGGGAGCTGTTTTTT.

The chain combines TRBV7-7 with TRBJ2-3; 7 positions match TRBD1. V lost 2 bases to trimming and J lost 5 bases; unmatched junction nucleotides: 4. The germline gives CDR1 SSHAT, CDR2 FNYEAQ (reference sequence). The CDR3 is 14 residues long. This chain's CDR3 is CASSLHRGEDTQYF. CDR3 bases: TGTGCCAGCAGCTTACACAGGGGCGAAGATACGCAGTATTTT.

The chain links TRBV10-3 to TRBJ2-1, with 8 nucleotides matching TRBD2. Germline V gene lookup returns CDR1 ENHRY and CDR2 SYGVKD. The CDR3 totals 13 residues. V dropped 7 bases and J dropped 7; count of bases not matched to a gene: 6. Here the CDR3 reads CAIKREWENEQFF. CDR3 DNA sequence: TGTGCCATCAAGCGGGAGTGGGAAAATGAGCAGTTCTTC.

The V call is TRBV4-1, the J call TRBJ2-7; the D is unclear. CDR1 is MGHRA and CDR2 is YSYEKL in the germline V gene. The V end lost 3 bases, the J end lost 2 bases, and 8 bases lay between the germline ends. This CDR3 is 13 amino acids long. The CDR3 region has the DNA TGCGCCAGCAGCCATAGCCTGACCTACGAGCAGTACTTC. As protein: CASSHSLTYEQYF.

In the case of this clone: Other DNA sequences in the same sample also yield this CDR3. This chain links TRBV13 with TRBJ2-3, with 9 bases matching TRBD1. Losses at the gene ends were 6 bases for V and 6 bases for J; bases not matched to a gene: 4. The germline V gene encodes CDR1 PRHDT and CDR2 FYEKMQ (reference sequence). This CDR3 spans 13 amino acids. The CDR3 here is CASSNRGPDTQYF. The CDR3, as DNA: TGTGCCAGCAGTAACAGGGGGCCGGATACGCAGTATTTT.

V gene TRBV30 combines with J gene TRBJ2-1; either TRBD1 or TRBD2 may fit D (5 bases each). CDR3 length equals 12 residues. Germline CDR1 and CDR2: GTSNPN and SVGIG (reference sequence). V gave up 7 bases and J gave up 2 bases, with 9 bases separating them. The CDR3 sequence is CALGPTYNEQFF. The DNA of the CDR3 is TGTGCCTTGGGACCAACCTACAATGAGCAGTTCTTC.

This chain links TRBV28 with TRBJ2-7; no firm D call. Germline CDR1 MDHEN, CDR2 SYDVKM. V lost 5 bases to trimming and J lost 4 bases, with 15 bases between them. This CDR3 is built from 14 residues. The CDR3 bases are TGTGCCAGCAGTCGGACCGGCCCCCGATACGAGCAGTACTTC. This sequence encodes CASSRTGPRYEQYF.

Here the CDR3 reads CASSLGELAGQETQYF. Written as DNA, the CDR3 is TGTGCCAGCAGTTTGGGGGAACTAGCGGGCCAAGAGACCCAGTACTTC. This chain links TRBV27 with TRBJ2-5; TRBD2 aligns across 9 bases. With 3 bases clipped from V and 1 base from J, the junction kept 6 bases outside the gene matches. CDR3 size: 16 residues. Germline V CDR1 and CDR2: MNHEY, SMNVEV (reference sequence).

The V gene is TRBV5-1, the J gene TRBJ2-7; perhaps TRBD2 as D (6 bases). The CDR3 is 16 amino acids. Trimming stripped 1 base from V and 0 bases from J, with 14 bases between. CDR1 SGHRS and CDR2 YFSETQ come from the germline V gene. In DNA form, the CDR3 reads TGCGCCAGCAGCTTGCGCGGGACTTCATACTCCTACGAGCAGTACTTC. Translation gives CASSLRGTSYSYEQYF. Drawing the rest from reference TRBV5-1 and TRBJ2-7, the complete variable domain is KAGVTQTPRYLIKTRGQQVTLSCSPISGHRSVSWYQQTPGQGLQFLFEYFSETQRNKGNFPGRFSGRQFSNSRSEMNVSTLELGDSALYLCASSLRGTSYSYEQYFGPGTRLTVT.

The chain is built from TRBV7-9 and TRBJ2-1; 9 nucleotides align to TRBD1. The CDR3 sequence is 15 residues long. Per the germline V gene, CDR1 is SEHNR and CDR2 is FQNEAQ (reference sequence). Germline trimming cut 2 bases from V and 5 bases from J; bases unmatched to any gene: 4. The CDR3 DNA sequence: TGTGCCAGCAGCTTAAACAGGGGGCAGAACAATGAGCAGTTCTTC. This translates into CASSLNRGQNNEQFF. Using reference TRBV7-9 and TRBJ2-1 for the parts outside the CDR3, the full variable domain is DTGVSQNPRHKITKRGQNVTFRCDPISEHNRLYWYRQTLGQGPEFLTYFQNEAQLEKSRLLSDRFSAERPKGSFSTLEIQRTEQGDSAMYLCASSLNRGQNNEQFFGPGTRLTVL.

CDR3 amino acids: CASSRRLGLGKNIQYF. The CDR3 DNA reads as TGTGCCAGCAGTCGCCGGCTCGGCCTTGGCAAAAACATTCAGTACTTC. This chain uses TRBV28 with TRBJ2-4; unclear D gene. The CDR3 spans 16 residues. Germline CDR1 is MDHEN and CDR2 is SYDVKM. Trimming pared 5 bases from V and 3 bases from J, leaving 17 bases between.

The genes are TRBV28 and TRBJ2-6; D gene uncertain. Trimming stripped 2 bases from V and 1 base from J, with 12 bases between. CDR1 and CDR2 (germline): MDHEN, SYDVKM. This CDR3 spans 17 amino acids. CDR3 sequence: CASSLTIADSGANVLTF. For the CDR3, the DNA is TGTGCCAGCAGTTTAACTATCGCTGATTCTGGGGCCAACGTCCTGACTTTC.

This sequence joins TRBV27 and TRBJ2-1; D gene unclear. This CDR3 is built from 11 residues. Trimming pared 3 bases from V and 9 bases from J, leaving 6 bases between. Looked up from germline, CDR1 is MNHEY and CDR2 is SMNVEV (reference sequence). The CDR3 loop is CASSFMGEQFF. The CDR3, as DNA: TGTGCCAGCAGTTTCATGGGTGAGCAGTTCTTC.

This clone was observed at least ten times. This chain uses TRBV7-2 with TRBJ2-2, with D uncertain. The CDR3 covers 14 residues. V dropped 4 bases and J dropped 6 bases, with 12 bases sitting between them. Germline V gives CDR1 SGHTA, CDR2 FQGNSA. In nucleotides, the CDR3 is TGTGCCAGCAGCTCATTCACAGAAGCCGGGGAGCTGTTTTTT. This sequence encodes CASSSFTEAGELFF.

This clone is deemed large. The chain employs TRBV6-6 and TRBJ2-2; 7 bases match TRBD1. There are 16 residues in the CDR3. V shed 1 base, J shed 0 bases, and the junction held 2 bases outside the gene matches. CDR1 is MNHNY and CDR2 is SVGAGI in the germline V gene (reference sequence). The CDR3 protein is CASSYLQGANTGELFF. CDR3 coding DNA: TGTGCCAGCAGTTACTTGCAGGGGGCGAACACCGGGGAGCTGTTTTTT.

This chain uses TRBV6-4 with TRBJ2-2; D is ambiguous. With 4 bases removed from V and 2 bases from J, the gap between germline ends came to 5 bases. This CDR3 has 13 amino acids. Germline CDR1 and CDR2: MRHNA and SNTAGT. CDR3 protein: CASSGHNTGELFF. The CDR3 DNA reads TGTGCCAGCAGTGGGCATAACACCGGGGAGCTGTTTTTT.

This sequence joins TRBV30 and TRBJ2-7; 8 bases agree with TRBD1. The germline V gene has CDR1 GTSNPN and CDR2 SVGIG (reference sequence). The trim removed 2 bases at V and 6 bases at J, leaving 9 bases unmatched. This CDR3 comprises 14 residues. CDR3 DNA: TGTGCCTGGAGTACGCGACAGGGGAAAGTCGAGCAGTACTTC. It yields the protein CAWSTRQGKVEQYF.

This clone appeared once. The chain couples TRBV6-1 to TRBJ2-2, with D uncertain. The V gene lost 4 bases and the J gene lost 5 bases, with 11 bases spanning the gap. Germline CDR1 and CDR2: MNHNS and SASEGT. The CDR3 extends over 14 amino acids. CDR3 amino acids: CASSGLQETGELFF. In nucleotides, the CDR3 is TGTGCCAGCAGTGGATTACAAGAAACCGGGGAGCTGTTTTTT.